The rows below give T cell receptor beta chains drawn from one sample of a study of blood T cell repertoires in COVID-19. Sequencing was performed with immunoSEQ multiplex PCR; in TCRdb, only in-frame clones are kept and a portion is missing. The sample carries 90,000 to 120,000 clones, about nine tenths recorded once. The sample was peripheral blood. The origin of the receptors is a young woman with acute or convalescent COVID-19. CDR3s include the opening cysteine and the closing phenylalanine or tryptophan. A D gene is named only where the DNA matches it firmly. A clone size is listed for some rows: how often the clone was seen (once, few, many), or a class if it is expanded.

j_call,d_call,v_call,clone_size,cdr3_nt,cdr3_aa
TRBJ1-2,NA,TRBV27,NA,TGTGCCAGCAGGGCAGGAAATTCGTACTATGGCTACACCTTC,CASRAGNSYYGYTF
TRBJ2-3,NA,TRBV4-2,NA,TGTGCCAGCAGCCAAGGTTACAGAACTTACACAGATACGCAGTATTTT,CASSQGYRTYTDTQYF
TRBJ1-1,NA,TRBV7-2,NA,TGTGCCAGCAGCTTAGTAGGGGTAGGGACTGAAGCTTTCTTT,CASSLVGVGTEAFF
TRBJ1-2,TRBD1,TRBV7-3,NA,TGTGCCAGCAGCCCGGGACAGGGGGGCTACACCTTC,CASSPGQGGYTF
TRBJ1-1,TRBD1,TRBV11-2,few,TGTGCCAGCAGCTCCCACCCGGGACAGGAGCCTGAAGCTTTCTTT,CASSSHPGQEPEAFF
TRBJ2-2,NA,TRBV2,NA,TGTGCCAGCAGTGAAGGGCGGATCACCGGGGAGCTGCTTTTT,CASSEGRITGELLF
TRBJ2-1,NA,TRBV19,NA,TGTGCCAGTAGTATAGGAACAGGGAAATGGAATGAGCAGTTCTTC,CASSIGTGKWNEQFF
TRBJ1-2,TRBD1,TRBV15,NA,TGTGCCACCAGCGCGCGGGACAGGGGCCATGGCTACACCTTC,CATSARDRGHGYTF
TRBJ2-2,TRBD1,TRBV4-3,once,TGCGCCAGCAGCCAAGACAGGGGGTACACCGGGGAGCTGTTTTTT,CASSQDRGYTGELFF
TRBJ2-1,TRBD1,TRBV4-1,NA,TGCGCCAGCAGCCAGTATACAGGGGGCGGTGAGCAGTTCTTC,CASSQYTGGGEQFF
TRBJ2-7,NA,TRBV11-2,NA,TGTGCCAGCAGCCCTTCCGCGGGCTCCTACGAGCAGTACTTC,CASSPSAGSYEQYF
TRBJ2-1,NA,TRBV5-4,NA,TGTGCCAGCAGCTTGGGTGGGCAAGGTGAGCAGTTCTTC,CASSLGGQGEQFF
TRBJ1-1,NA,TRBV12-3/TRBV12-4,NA,TGTGCCAGCAGTTTAACAGGGTCATCTGAAGCTTTCTTT,CASSLTGSSEAFF
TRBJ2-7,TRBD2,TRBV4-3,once,TGCGCCAGCAGCCAAGCTCGGGACTACCCCTACGAGCAGTACTTC,CASSQARDYPYEQYF
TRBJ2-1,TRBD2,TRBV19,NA,TGTGCCAGTAGTATCGTGGGAGGGCCGGGAAATGAGCAGTTCTTC,CASSIVGGPGNEQFF
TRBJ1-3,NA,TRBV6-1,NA,TGTGCCAGCAGTGAAGTTTCCGGGAGATCTGGAAACACCATATATTTT,CASSEVSGRSGNTIYF
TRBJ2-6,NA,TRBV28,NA,TGTGCCAGCATTCGGGGACAAAGATTCATCTCTGGGGCCAACGTCCTGACTTTC,CASIRGQRFISGANVLTF
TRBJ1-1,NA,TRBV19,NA,TGTGCCAGTAGTTTCCTACAGGGTGAAGCTTTCTTT,CASSFLQGEAFF
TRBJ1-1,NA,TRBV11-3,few,TGTGCCAGCAGCTTAGACGGCAGGGAGGGGGACACTGAAGCTTTCTTT,CASSLDGREGDTEAFF
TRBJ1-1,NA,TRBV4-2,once,TGTGCCAGCAGCCAAAACCCACAGAACACTGAAGCTTTCTTT,CASSQNPQNTEAFF
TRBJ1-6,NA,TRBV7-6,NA,TGTGCCAGCAGCCTGGACAACTCCTATAATTCACCCCTCCACTTT,CASSLDNSYNSPLHF
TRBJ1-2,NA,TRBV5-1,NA,TGCGCCAGCAGCTTGGACGGGAATGGCTACACCTTC,CASSLDGNGYTF
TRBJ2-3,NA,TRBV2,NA,TGTGCCAGCAGTGCCGGCACAGATACGCAGTATTTT,CASSAGTDTQYF
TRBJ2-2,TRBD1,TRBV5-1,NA,TGCGCCAGCATCCCCGGGACAGGGGGCGTCGGGGAGCTGTTTTTT,CASIPGTGGVGELFF